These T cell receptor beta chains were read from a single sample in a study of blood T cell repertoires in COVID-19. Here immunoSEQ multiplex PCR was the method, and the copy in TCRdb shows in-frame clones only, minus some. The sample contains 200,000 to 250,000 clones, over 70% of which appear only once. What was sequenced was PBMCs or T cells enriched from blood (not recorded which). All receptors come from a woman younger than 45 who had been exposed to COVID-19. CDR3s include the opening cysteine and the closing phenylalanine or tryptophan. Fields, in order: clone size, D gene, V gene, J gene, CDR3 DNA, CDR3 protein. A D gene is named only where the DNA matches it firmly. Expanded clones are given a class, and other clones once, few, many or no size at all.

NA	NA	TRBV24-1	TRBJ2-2	TGTGCCACCAGGGGCCAGGGTAACACCGGGGAGCTGTTTTTT	CATRGQGNTGELFF
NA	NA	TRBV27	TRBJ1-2	TGTGCCAGCAGTTTAGGGCAGGGAAGGAGCTACACCTTC	CASSLGQGRSYTF
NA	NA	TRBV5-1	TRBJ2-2	TGCGCCAGCAGCCGGGAACCCACCGGGGAGCTGTTTTTT	CASSREPTGELFF
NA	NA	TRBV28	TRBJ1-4	TGTGCCAGCAGTTTTGAGACACATAATGAAAAACTGTTTTTT	CASSFETHNEKLFF
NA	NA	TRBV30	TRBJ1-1	TGTGCCTGGACTCGCGGGGGGCCAAACACTGAAGCTTTCTTT	CAWTRGGPNTEAFF
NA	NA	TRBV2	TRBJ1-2	TGTGCCAGCCCCCCCCGGGCAGCCAAGGAGGGTTACTATGGCTACACCTTC	CASPPRAAKEGYYGYTF
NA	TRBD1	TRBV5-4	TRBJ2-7	TGTGCCAGCAGCAGGGACAGTCAAAAACCCTACGAGCAGTACTTC	CASSRDSQKPYEQYF
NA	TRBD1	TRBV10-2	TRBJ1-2	TGCGCCAGCAGCGCCGGGACAGGCCTTGGCTACACCTTC	CASSAGTGLGYTF
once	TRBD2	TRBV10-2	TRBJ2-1	TGCGCCAGCAGTGAGGGAGGGACTATCGGCAATGAGCAGTTCTTC	CASSEGGTIGNEQFF
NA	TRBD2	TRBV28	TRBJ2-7	TGTGCCAGCAGTTTCGGACTAGCGGGAGCCACCTACGAGCAGTACTTC	CASSFGLAGATYEQYF
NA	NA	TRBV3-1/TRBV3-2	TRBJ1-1	TGTGCCAGCAGCCAAGATCTGCCCCCGGGGAGCACTGAAGCTTTCTTT	CASSQDLPPGSTEAFF
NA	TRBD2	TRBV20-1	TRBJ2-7	TGCAGTGCTAGTAGTCCGTGGGGGCTAGCGGGAGGGCCGGTGAACGAGCAGTACTTC	CSASSPWGLAGGPVNEQYF
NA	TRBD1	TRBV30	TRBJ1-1	TGTGCCTGGAGCAATGGACAGGGTAGGACTGAAGCTTTCTTT	CAWSNGQGRTEAFF
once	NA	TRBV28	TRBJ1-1	TGTGCCAGCAGCCTATTCAGGGGAGCCAAGAACACTGAAGCTTTCTTT	CASSLFRGAKNTEAFF
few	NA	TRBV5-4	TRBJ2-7	TGTGCCAGCAAGTTAGGCGGAGGAGACGAGCAGTACTTC	CASKLGGGDEQYF
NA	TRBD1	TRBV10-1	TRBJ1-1	TGCGCCAGGAAAACCGAGGGGGCGGAGGGGCCTAACACTGAAGCTTTCTTT	CARKTEGAEGPNTEAFF
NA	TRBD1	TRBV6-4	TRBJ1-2	TGTGCCAGCAGCGCGACAGGGATCGATGGCTACACCTTC	CASSATGIDGYTF
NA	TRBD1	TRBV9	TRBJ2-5	TGTGCCAGCAGCGGGGACAGTACGGGGCGAGAGACCCAGTACTTC	CASSGDSTGRETQYF
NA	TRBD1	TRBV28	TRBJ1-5	TGTGCCAGCAGTACCGGGGGACAGGGGGATCAGCCCCAGCATTTT	CASSTGGQGDQPQHF
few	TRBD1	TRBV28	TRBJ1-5	TGTGCCAGCAGTCCTGACAGGGGGCAAAGCAATCAGCCCCAGCATTTT	CASSPDRGQSNQPQHF
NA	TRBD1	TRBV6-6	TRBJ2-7	TGTGCCAGCAGTTACGAGACAGGGAAAACCTACGAGCAGTACTTC	CASSYETGKTYEQYF
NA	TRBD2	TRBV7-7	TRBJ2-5	TGTGCTAGCAGCTTAGAAGCGCCTAGCGGAGGGTACCAAGAGACCCAGTACTTC	CASSLEAPSGGYQETQYF
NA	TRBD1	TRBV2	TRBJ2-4	TGTGCCAGCAGTAAGACAGGGGGCTTCAAAAACATTCAGTACTTC	CASSKTGGFKNIQYF
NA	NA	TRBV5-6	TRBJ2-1	TGTGCCAGCATCTCCCAAGGCCTAGTAGGGGGTGAGCAGTTCTTC	CASISQGLVGGEQFF
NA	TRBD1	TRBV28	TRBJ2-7	TGTGCCAGCAGGTCGGGACAGGGGACCTACGAGCAGTACTTC	CASRSGQGTYEQYF
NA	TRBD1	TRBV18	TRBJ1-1	TGTGCCAGCTCACCGCAAGGACAGGGAGATGAAGCTTTCTTT	CASSPQGQGDEAFF
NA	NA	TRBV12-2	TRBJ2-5	TGTGCAAGTCGCTTAGCAAATGGGACTAGCGGGAGTCGGGAGACCCAGTACTTC	CASRLANGTSGSRETQYF
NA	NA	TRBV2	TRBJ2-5	TGTGCCACCACCCCAGGGGCATGGGAGACCCAGTACTTC	CATTPGAWETQYF
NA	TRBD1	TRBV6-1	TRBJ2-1	TGTGCCAGCAGTGAACCAACAGGGGGCTACAATGAGCAGTTCTTC	CASSEPTGGYNEQFF
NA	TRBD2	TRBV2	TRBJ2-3	TGTGCCAGCTCCCGGACTGTAGCGGGGGCCGATACGCAGTATTTT	CASSRTVAGADTQYF
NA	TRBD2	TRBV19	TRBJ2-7	TGTGCCAGTAGTATACTAGCGGGAGTCCTCTACGAGCAGTACTTC	CASSILAGVLYEQYF